This T cell receptor beta chain emerged from a study of blood T cell repertoires in COVID-19 (dated by TCRdb to the early 2020s). Turning to the overall study: The collaborator samples originated in the United States, Italy and Spain and spanned the acute and convalescent phases of COVID-19. The repertoires were made available in a free public database intended to serve as a resource for research on the immune response to SARS-CoV-2. The dataset comprised deeply sampled blood TCRbeta repertoires from subjects exposed to, actively infected with, or recovered from COVID-19. Sample metadata almost always included a de-identified subject ID, COVID-19 status, age in years and sex. Where available, HLA class I and class II types were obtained from metadata supplied by the sample provider rather than from assay-based typing. Samples came from the ongoing ImmuneRACE study (first 160 participants) plus 1,254 subjects from 6 global collaborators. The prospective study material was composed of cDNA or gDNA derived from T cells, B-cell-depleted T cells, or PBMCs.

The CDR3 holds 19 amino acids from the cysteine to the phenylalanine. The CDR3 DNA has 57 bases and is translated from base 1. CDR1 and CDR2 are read off the germline V gene as MNHEY and SVGEGT. The V end gives up 2 bases and the J end 2 bases, leaving 8 bases in the junction not matched to a gene. Each collaborating institution followed its own protocols to collect whole blood in K2EDTA tubes. Collaborator samples were shipped for TCRbeta analysis as frozen whole blood, isolated PBMCs, or DNA extracted from either sample type. TCRbeta CDR3 regions were amplified from genomic DNA using the immunoSEQ Assay, a bias-controlled multiplex PCR. The paper's data handling went like this. The number of nucleated cells in each sample was estimated by amplification of reference gene primers within the assay. Sequence reads were collapsed and filtered to measure the absolute abundance of every unique TCRbeta CDR3 rearrangement. Productive Simpson clonality was computed per sample as the square root of Simpson's diversity index over productive rearrangements. TCRdb mirrors the immuneACCESS table, restricted to in-frame sequences. Some clones are absent from its copies; in checked studies, under half trace to an unresolved V gene, and the reason for the others is unknown. V, J and clone size are those of that table, while D and trimming were read from the DNA. Recorded for this sample are 100,000 to 120,000 clones; 70% to 80% of them occurred a single time. 6% to 8.5% of the sample lies in the top ten.

Details on this clone: It has no known antigen specificity. Within one base of it there is no much larger clone, and no base qualities were kept.

Broader findings and caveats from the paper: The amount of clinical and demographic metadata varied by source and participant and was provided uncurated.

The chain is encoded by TRBV6-2 or TRBV6-3 joined to TRBJ2-2; 13 bases in between match TRBD2. This receptor was obtained from a woman aged 60 to 75 with acute or convalescent COVID-19. The source material was peripheral blood. The CDR3 amino acid sequence is: CASSYRRTSGGLNTGELFF. The sequenced DNA is TGTGCCAGCAGTTACCGAAGGACTAGCGGGGGCCTAAACACCGGGGAGCTGTTTTTT.